This T cell receptor (beta chain) was sequenced for a study of T cell responses to AZD1222 COVID-19 vaccine. Whole-study results and caveats: Donors were largely white British and mainly female; clonal diversity was possibly underestimated. Sampling captured repertoires only after the peak T cell response.

Libraries were prepared by immunoSEQ multiplex PCR; TCRdb keeps only in-frame clonotypes and omits some of them. The top ten clones hold around 1% of a sample with about 170,000 clones, 70% to 90% of them seen once. Of note for this clone: The target antigen is unknown.

The sample in question was peripheral blood, obtained 28 days after the second AZD1222 dose. The TCR sequence derives from an adult who received the AZD1222 COVID-19 vaccine.

The CDR3 here is CASSLVAPQQFF. In DNA form, the CDR3 reads TGCGCCAGCAGCTTGGTTGCTCCCCAGCAGTTCTTC. The chain links TRBV5-1 to TRBJ2-1, with D unresolved. Per the germline V gene, CDR1 is SGHRS and CDR2 is YFSETQ. Trimming pared 0 bases from V and 11 bases from J, leaving 9 bases between. There are 12 residues in the CDR3.